This T cell receptor beta chain was found in a study of T cell changes during pregnancy in multiple sclerosis. Losses at the gene ends were 8 bases for V and 0 bases for J; bases not matched to a gene: 7. CDR1 SGHVS and CDR2 FQNEAQ come from the germline V gene. The CDR3 spans 15 residues. Here immunoSEQ multiplex PCR was the method, and the copy in TCRdb shows in-frame clones only, minus some. The table includes 84,000 or so clones, roughly 93% detected once. The source was peripheral blood, collected in the third trimester of pregnancy. The receptor comes from a female donor with multiple sclerosis, enrolled in a pregnancy study. The chain employs TRBV7-8 and TRBJ1-3, with TRBD1 matching 7 bases. Here the CDR3 reads CASYLGGTSGNTIYF. The CDR3 region has the DNA TGTGCCAGCTACCTAGGGGGCACCTCTGGAAACACCATATATTTT.